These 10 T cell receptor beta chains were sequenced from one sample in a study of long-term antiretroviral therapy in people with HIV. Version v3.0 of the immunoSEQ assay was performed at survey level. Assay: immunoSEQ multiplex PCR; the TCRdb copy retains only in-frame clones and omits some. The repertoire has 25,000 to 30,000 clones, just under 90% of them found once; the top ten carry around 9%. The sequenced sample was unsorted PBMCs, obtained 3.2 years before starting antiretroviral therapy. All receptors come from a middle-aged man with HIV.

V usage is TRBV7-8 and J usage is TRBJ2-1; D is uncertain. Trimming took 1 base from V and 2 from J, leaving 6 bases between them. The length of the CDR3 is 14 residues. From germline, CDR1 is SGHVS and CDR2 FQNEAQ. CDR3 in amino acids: CASSLVPAYNEQFF. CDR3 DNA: TGTGCCAGCAGCTTAGTTCCGGCCTACAATGAGCAGTTCTTC. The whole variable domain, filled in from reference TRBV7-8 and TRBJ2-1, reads GAGVSQSPRYKVAKRGQDVALRCDPISGHVSLFWYQQALGQGPEFLTYFQNEAQLDKSGLPSDRFFAERPEGSVSTLKIQRTQQEDSAVYLCASSLVPAYNEQFFGPGTRLTVL.

This CDR3 reads CASSRSGTGPLTHAGELFF. DNA for the CDR3: TGCGCCAGCAGCCGTTCAGGGACAGGGCCTTTAACGCACGCCGGGGAGCTGTTTTTT. The chain recombines TRBV4-3 with TRBJ2-2; 9 nucleotides match TRBD1. Germline trimming cut 4 bases from V and 6 bases from J; bases unmatched to any gene: 18. CDR3 length: 19 residues. Germline assignment: CDR1 LGHNA and CDR2 YSLEER.

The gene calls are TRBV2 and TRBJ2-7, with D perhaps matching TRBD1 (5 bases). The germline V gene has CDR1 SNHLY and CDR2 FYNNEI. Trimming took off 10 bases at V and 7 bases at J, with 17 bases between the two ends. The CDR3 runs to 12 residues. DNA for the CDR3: TGTGCCACCTCCCCGACGAGGACAGAGCAGTACTTC. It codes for CATSPTRTEQYF. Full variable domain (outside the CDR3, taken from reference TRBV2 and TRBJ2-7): EPEVTQTPSHQVTQMGQEVILRCVPISNHLYFYWYRQILGQKVEFLVSFYNNEISEKSEIFDDQFSVERPDGSNFTLKIRSTKLEDSAMYFCATSPTRTEQYFGPGTRLTVT.

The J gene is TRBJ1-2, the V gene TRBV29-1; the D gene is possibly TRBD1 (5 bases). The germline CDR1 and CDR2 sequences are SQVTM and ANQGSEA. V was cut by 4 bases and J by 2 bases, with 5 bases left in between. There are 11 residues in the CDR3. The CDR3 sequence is CSVGQNYGYTF. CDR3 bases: TGCAGCGTTGGACAGAACTATGGCTACACCTTC. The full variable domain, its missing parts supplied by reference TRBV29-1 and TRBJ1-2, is SAVISQKPSRDICQRGTSLTIQCQVDSQVTMMFWYRQQPGQSLTLIATANQGSEATYESGFVIDKFPISRPNLTFSTLTVSNMSPEDSSIYLCSVGQNYGYTFGSGTRLTVV.

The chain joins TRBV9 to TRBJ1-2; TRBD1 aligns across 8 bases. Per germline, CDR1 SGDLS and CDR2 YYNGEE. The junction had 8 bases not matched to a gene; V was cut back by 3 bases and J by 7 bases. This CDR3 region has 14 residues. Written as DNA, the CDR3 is TGTGCCAGCAGCGCACATCAGGGGGCTGCTGGCTACACCTTC. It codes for CASSAHQGAAGYTF.

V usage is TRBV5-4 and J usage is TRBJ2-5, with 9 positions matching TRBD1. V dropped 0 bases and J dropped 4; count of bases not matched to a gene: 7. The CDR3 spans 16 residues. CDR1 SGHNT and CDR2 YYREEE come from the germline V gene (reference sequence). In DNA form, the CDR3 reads TGTGCCAGCAGCTTGGGGACAGGGGTCCCGGGAGAGACCCAGTACTTC. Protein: CASSLGTGVPGETQYF.

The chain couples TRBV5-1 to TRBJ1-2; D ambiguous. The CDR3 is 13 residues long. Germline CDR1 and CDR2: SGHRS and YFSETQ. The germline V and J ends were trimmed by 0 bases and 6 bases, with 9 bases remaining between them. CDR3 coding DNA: TGCGCCAGCAGCTTGGGGATAGCCCATGGCTACACCTTC. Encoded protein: CASSLGIAHGYTF. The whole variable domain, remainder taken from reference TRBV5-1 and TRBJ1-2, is KAGVTQTPRYLIKTRGQQVTLSCSPISGHRSVSWYQQTPGQGLQFLFEYFSETQRNKGNFPGRFSGRQFSNSRSEMNVSTLELGDSALYLCASSLGIAHGYTFGSGTRLTVV.

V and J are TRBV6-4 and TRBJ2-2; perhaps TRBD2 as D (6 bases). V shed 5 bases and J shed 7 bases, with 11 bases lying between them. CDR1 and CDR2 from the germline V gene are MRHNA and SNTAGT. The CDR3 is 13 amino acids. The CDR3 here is CASSPEGGGELFF. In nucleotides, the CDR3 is TGTGCCAGCAGTCCCGAGGGAGGCGGGGAGCTGTTTTTT.

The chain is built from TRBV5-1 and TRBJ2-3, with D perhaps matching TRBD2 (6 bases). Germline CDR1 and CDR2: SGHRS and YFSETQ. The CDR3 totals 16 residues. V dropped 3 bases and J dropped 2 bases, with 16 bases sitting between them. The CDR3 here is CASSSERDSYTDTQYF. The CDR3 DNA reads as TGCGCCAGCAGCTCGGAACGGGACTCCTACACAGATACGCAGTATTTT. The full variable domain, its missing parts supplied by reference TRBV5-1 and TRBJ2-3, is KAGVTQTPRYLIKTRGQQVTLSCSPISGHRSVSWYQQTPGQGLQFLFEYFSETQRNKGNFPGRFSGRQFSNSRSEMNVSTLELGDSALYLCASSSERDSYTDTQYFGPGTRLTVL.

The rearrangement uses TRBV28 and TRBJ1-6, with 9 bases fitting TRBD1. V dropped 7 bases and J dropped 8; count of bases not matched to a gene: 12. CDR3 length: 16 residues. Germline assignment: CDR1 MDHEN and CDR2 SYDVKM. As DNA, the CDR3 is TGTGCCAGCACCCCCGGGGGGACAGGGTTTTATTCACCCCTCCACTTT. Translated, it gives CASTPGGTGFYSPLHF.